This TCR beta chain was retrieved from a study of blood T cell repertoires in COVID-19. Study information: Donors in the United States, Italy and Spain gave samples during acute or convalescent COVID-19.

Source study methods: Reference gene primer amplification yielded estimated nucleated cell counts. Clones were sequenced by immunoSEQ multiplex PCR, and TCRdb holds only the in-frame ones, with some missing. V and J calls and clone size come straight from that table; D and trimming were deduced from the DNA. The table includes approximately 330,000 clones, 90% detected once. This CDR3 is 14 amino acids long. Germline V gene data show CDR1 as SGHTA and CDR2 as FQGTGA. V was trimmed by 1 base and J by 7 bases, leaving 10 bases between them. The J gene is TRBJ2-2, the V gene TRBV7-3; D might be TRBD2 (6 bases). What was sequenced was peripheral blood. The clonotype comes from a woman between 40 and 55 years old with COVID-19, enrolled during active disease. The CDR3 is CASSLIGGSGELFF. In DNA, the CDR3 is TGTGCCAGCAGCTTAATCGGGGGTAGCGGGGAGCTGTTTTTT.